This entry describes one T cell receptor beta chain. TCRdb keeps only in-frame clones here, not all; method: immunoSEQ multiplex PCR. The data show roughly 150,000 clones, approximately 95% seen once. The data originate from a study of T cell responses to AZD1222 COVID-19 vaccine. V lost 2 bases to trimming and J lost 4 bases, with 12 bases between them. Germline V lookup: CDR1 GTSNPN, CDR2 SVGIG (reference sequence). The CDR3 covers 14 residues. The specimen comprised peripheral blood, sampled 28 days after the second AZD1222 dose. The TCR sequence derives from an adult who received the AZD1222 COVID-19 vaccine. The V and J genes are TRBV30 and TRBJ1-5; D is undetermined. This chain's CDR3 is CAWSSVGQNQPQHF. CDR3 nucleotides: TGTGCCTGGAGTTCAGTGGGTCAGAATCAGCCCCAGCATTTT.